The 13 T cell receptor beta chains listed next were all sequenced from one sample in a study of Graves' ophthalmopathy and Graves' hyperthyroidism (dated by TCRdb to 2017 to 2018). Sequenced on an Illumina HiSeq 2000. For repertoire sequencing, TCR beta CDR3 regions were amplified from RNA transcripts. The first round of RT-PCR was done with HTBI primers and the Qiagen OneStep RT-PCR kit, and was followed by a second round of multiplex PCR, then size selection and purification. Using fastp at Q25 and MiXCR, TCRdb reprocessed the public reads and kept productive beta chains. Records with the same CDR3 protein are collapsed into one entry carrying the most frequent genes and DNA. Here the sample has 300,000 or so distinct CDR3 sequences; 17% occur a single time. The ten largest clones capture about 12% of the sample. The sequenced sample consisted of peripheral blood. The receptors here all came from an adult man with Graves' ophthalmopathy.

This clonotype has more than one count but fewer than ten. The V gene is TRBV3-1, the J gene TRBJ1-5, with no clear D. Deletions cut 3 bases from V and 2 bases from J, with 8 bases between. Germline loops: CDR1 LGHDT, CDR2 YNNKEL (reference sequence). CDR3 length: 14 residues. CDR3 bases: TGTGCCAGCAGCCAGAGAGGAGGCAATCAGCCCCAGCATTTT. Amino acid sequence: CASSQRGGNQPQHF.

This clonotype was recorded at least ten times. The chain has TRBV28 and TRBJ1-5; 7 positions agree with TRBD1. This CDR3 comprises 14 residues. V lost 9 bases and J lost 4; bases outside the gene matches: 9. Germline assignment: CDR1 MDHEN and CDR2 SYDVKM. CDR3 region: CASMRPGGNQPQHF. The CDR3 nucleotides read TGTGCCAGTATGAGACCAGGGGGTAATCAGCCCCAGCATTTT.

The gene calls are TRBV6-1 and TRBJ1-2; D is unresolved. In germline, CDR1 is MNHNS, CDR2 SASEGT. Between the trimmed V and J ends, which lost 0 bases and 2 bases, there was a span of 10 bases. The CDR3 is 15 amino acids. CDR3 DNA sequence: TGTGCCAGCAGTGAAGCAATTCCGCAGAACTATGGCTACACCTTC. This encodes CASSEAIPQNYGYTF.

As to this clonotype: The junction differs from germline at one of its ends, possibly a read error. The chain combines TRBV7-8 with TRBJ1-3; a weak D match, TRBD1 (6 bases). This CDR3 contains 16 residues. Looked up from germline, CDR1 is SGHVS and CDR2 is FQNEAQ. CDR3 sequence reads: CASSLAGGLSGNTIYF. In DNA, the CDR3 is TGTGCCAGCAGCTTAGCTGGGGGGCTCTCTGGAAACACTATATATTTT.

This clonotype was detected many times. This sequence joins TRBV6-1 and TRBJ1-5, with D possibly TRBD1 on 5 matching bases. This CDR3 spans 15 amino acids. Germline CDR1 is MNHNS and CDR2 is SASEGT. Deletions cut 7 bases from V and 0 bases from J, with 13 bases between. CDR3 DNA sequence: TGTGCCAGCAAACCTGTGGGGCGTAGCAATCAGCCCCAGCATTTT. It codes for CASKPVGRSNQPQHF.

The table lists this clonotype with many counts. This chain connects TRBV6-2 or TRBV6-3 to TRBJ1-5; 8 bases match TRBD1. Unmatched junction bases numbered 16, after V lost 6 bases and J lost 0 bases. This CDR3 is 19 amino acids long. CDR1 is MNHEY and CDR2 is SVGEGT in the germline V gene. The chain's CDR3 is CASSLGRGTGSSSNQPQHF. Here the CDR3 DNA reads TGTGCCAGCAGCCTGGGGAGAGGGACAGGCAGCAGTAGCAATCAGCCCCAGCATTTT.

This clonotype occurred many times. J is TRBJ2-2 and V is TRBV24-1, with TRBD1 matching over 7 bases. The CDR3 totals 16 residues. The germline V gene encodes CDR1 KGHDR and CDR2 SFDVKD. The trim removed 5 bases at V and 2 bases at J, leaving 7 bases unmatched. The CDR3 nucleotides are TGTGCCACCAGTGCTCCCAGGGGGTTCAACACCGGGGAGCTGTTTTTT. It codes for CATSAPRGFNTGELFF.

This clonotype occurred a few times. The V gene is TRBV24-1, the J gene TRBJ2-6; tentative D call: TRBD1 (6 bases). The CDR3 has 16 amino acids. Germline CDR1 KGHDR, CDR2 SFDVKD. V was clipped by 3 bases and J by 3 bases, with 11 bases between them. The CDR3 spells CATSDNRVYGANVLTF. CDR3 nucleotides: TGTGCCACCAGTGATAACAGGGTGTATGGGGCCAACGTCCTGACTTTC.

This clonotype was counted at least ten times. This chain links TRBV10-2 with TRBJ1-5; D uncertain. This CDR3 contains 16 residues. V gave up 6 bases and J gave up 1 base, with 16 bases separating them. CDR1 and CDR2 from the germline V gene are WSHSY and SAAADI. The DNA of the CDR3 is TGCGCCAGCAGCTCACGTATGGCACAGAGCAATCAGCCCCAGCATTTT. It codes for CASSSRMAQSNQPQHF.

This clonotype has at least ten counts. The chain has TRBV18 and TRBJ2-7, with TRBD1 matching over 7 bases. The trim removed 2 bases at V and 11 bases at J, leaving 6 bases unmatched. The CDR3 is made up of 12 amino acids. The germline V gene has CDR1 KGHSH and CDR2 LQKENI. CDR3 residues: CASSPEGGKEYF. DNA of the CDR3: TGTGCCAGCTCACCAGAAGGGGGCAAGGAGTACTTC.

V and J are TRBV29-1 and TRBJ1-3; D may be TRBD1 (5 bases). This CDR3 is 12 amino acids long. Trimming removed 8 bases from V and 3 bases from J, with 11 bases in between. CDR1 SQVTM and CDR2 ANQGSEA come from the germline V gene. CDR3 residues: CSHQGYGNTIYF. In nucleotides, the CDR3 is TGCAGCCACCAGGGTTATGGAAACACCATATATTTT.

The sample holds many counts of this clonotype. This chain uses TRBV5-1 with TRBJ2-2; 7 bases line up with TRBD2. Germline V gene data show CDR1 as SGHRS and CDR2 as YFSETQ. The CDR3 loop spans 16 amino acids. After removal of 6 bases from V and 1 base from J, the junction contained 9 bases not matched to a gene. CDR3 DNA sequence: TGCGCCAGCACCCTGCGGCGGGAGCTGAACACCGGGGAGCTGTTTTTT. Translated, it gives CASTLRRELNTGELFF.

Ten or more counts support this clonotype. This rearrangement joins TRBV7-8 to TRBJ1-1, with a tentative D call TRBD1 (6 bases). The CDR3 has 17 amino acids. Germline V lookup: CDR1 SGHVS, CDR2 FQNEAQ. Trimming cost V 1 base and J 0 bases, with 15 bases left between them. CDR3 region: CASSLVGRGALNTEAFF. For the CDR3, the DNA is TGTGCCAGCAGCTTAGTTGGGAGGGGGGCCTTGAACACTGAAGCTTTCTTT.